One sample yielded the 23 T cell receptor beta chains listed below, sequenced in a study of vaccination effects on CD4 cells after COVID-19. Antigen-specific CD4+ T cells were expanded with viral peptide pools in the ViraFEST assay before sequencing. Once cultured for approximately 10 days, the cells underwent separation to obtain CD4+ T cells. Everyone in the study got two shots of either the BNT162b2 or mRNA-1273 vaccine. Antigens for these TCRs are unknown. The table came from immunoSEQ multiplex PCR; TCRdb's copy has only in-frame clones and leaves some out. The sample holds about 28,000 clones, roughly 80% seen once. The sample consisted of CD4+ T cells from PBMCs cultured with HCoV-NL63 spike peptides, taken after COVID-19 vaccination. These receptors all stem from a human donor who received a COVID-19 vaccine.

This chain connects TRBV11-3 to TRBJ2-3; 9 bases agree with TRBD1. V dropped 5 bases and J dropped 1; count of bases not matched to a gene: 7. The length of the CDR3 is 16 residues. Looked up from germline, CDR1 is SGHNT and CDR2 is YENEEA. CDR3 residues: CASSAGQGMGTDTQYF. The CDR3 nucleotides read TGTGCCAGCAGCGCAGGACAGGGGATGGGCACAGATACGCAGTATTTT.

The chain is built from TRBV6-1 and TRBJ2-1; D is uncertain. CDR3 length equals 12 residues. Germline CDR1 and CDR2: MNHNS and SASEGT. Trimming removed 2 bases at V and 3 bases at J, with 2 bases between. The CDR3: CASSEFYNEQFF. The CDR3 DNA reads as TGTGCCAGCAGTGAATTCTACAATGAGCAGTTCTTC.

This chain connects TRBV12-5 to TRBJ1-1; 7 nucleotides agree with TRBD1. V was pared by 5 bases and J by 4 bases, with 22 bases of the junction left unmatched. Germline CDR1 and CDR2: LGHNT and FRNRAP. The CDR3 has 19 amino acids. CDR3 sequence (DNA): TGTGCTAGTGGTCGATACAGGGGAGTGAATCCTTTCACCGGCACTGAAGCTTTCTTT. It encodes CASGRYRGVNPFTGTEAFF. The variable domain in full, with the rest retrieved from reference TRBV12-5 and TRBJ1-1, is DARVTQTPRHKVTEMGQEVTMRCQPILGHNTVFWYRQTMMQGLELLAYFRNRAPLDDSGMPKDRFSAEMPDATLATLKIQPSEPRDSAVYFCASGRYRGVNPFTGTEAFFGQGTRLTVV.

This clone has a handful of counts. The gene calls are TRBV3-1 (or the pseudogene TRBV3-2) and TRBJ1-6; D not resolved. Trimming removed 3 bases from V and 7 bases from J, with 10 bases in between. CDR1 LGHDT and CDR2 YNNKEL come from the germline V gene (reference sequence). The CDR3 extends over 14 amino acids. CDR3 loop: CASSQGGRNSPLHF. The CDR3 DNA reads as TGTGCCAGCAGCCAGGGTGGAAGGAATTCACCCCTCCACTTT.

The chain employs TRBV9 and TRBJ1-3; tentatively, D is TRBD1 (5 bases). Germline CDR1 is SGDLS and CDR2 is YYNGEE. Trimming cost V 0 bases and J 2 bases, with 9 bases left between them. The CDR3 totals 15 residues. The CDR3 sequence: CASSVAGAAGNTIYF. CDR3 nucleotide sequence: TGTGCCAGCAGCGTAGCTGGGGCGGCTGGAAACACCATATATTTT.

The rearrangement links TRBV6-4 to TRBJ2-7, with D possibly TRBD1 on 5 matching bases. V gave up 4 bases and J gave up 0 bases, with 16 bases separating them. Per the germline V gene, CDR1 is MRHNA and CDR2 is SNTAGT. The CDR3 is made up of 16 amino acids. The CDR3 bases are TGTGCCAGCAGTGGCTCCAGACAGAGACACTCCTACGAGCAGTACTTC. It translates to CASSGSRQRHSYEQYF.

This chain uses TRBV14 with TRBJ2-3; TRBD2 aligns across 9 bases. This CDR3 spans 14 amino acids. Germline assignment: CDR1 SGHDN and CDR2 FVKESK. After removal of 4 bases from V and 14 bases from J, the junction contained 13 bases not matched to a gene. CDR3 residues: CASSLFSSGDSRYF. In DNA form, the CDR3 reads TGTGCCAGCAGCCTTTTCTCTAGCGGGGATAGCAGGTATTTT.

CDR3: CASSDPGTGTETQYF. CDR3 bases: TGTGCCAGCAGTGACCCCGGGACAGGGACAGAGACCCAGTACTTC. The chain employs TRBV25-1 and TRBJ2-5; 9 bases are shared with TRBD1. Germline trimming cut 3 bases from V and 4 bases from J; bases unmatched to any gene: 6. Germline CDR1 and CDR2: MGHDK and SYGVNS. CDR3 length equals 15 residues. The full variable domain, rest sourced from reference TRBV25-1 and TRBJ2-5, is EADIYQTPRYLVIGTGKKITLECSQTMGHDKMYWYQQDPGMELHLIHYSYGVNSTEKGDLSSESTVSRIRTEHFPLTLESARPSHTSQYLCASSDPGTGTETQYFGPGTRLLVL.

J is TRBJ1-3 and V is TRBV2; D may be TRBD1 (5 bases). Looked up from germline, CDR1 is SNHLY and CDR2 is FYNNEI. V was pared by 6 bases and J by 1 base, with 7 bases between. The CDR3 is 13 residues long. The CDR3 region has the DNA TGTGCCAGCAGGTCAGGGTCTGGAAACACCATATATTTT. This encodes CASRSGSGNTIYF.

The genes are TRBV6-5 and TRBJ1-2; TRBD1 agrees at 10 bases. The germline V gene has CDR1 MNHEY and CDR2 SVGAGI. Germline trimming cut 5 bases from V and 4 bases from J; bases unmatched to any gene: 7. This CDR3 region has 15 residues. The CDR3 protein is CASSRGTGVGYGYTF. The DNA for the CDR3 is TGTGCCAGCAGTCGGGGGACAGGGGTTGGCTATGGCTACACCTTC.

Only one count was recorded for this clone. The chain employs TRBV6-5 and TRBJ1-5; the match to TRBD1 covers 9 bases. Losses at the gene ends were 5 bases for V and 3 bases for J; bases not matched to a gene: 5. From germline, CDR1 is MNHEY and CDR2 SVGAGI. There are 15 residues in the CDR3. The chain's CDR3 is CASSTGTGNNQPQHF. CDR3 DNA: TGTGCCAGCAGTACCGGGACAGGGAACAATCAGCCCCAGCATTTT.

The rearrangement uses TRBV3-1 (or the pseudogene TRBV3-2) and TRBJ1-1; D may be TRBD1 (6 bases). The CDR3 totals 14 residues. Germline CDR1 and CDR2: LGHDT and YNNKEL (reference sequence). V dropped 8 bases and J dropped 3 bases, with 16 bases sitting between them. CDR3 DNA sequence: TGTGCCAGCCACCCTGCAGGGGTCGACACTGAAGCTTTCTTT. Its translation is CASHPAGVDTEAFF.

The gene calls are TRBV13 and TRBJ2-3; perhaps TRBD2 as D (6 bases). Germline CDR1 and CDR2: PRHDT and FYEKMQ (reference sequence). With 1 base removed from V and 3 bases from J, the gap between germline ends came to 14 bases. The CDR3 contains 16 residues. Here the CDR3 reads CASSLVSGSGTDTQYF. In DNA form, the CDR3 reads TGTGCCAGCAGCTTAGTTTCCGGGAGTGGGACAGATACGCAGTATTTT.

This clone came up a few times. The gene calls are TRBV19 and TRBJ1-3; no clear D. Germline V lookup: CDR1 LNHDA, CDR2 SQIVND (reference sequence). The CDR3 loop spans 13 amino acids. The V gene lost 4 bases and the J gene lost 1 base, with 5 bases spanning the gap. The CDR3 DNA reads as TGTGCCAGTAGTAGTGGATCTGGAAACACCATATATTTT. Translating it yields CASSSGSGNTIYF. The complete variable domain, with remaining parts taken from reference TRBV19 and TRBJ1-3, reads DGGITQSPKYLFRKEGQNVTLSCEQNLNHDAMYWYRQDPGQGLRLIYYSQIVNDFQKGDIAEGYSVSREKKESFPLTVTSAQKNPTAFYLCASSSGSGNTIYFGEGSWLTVV.

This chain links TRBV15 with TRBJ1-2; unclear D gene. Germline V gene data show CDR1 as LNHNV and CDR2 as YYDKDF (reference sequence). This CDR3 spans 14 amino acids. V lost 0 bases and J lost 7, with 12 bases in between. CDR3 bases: TGTGCCACCAGCAGAGATCGAGGCTTGGGTGGCTACACCTTC. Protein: CATSRDRGLGGYTF.

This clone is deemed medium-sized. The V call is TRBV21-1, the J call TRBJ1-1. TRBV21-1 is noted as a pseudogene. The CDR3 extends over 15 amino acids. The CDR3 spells CASSKVGIMNTEAFF. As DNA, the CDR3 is TGTGCCAGCAGCAAAGTAGGGATAATGAACACTGAAGCTTTCTTT.

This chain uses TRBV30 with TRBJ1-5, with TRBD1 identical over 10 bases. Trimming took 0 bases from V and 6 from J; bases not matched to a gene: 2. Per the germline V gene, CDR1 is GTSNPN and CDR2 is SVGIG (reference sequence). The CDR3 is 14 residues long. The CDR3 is CAWSVGTGAQPQHF. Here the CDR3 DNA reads TGTGCCTGGAGTGTCGGGACAGGGGCTCAGCCCCAGCATTTT. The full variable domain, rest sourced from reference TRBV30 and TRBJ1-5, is SQTIHQWPATLVQPVGSPLSLECTVEGTSNPNLYWYRQAAGRGLQLLFYSVGIGQISSEVPQNLSASRPQDRQFILSSKKLLLSDSGFYLCAWSVGTGAQPQHFGDGTRLSIL.

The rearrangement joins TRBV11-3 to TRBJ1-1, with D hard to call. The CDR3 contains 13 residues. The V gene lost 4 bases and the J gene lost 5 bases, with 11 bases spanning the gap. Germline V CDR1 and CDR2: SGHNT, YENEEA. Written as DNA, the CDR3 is TGTGCCAGCAGCTGGACCAGGAGGACTGAAGCTTTCTTT. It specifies CASSWTRRTEAFF.

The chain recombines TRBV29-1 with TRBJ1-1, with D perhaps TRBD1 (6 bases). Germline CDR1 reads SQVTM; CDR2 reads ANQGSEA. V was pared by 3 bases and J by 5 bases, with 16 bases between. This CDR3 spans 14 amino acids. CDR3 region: CSVDLGGGRTEAFF. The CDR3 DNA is TGCAGCGTTGATCTTGGAGGGGGGAGGACTGAAGCTTTCTTT. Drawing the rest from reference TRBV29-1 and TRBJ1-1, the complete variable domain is SAVISQKPSRDICQRGTSLTIQCQVDSQVTMMFWYRQQPGQSLTLIATANQGSEATYESGFVIDKFPISRPNLTFSTLTVSNMSPEDSSIYLCSVDLGGGRTEAFFGQGTRLTVV.

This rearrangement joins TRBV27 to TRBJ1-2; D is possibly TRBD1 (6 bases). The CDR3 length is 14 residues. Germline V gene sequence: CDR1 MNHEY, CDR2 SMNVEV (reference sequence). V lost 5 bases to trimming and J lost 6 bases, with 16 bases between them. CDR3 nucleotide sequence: TGTGCCAGCAGTACACGCCGACAGGTTGATGGCTACACCTTC. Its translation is CASSTRRQVDGYTF.

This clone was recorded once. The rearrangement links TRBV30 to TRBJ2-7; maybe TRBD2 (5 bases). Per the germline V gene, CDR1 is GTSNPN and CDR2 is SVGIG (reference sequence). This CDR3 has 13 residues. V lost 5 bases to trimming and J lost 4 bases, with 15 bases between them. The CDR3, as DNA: TGTGCCTGGTCGATAGGGCCGGGGTACGAGCAGTACTTC. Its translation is CAWSIGPGYEQYF.

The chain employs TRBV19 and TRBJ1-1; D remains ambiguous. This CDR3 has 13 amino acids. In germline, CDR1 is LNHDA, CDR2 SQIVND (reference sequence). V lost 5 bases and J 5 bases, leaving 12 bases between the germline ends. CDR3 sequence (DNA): TGTGCCAGTAGTGTCTCTGTTACGACTGAAGCTTTCTTT. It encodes CASSVSVTTEAFF.

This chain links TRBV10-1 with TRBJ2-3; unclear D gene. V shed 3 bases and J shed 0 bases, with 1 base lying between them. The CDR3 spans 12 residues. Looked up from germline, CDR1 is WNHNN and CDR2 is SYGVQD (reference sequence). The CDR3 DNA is TGCGCCAGCAGTGAAAGCACAGATACGCAGTATTTT. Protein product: CASSESTDTQYF.